These 22 T cell receptor beta chains were sequenced from one sample in a study of shared clonotypes between healthy human individuals (TCRdb year 2020). Libraries were prepared through the immunoSEQ multiplex PCR assay. As stored in TCRdb, this immuneACCESS dataset retains in-frame rearrangements with V and J assigned. A fraction of the clones does not appear; measured against another copy, unresolved V genes explain less than half of the discrepancy, and the remainder lacks a known reason. The sample profile shows millions of clones; 85% to 95% of them were found once. Around 0.15% of the sample goes to the ten largest clones. Sequencing was done on a sample of naive CD4+ T cells sorted from blood. Per the publication, the cell subset or site label means: CD45RA+ positively selected. Receptors originate from a man between 18 and 35 years old in good health.

The CDR3 DNA reads TGTGCCAGTAGTATAGAACTGGGAAGCTACGAGCAGTACTTC. Translating gives CASSIELGSYEQYF. The chain recombines TRBV19 with TRBJ2-7; D gene ambiguous. There are 14 residues in the CDR3. CDR1 and CDR2 (germline): LNHDA, SQIVND (reference sequence). Trimming shortened V by 0 bases and J by 3 bases, and 9 bases separated the two germline ends.

The chain employs TRBV27 and TRBJ2-3; TRBD2 matches 7 bases. V was clipped by 7 bases and J by 0 bases; unmatched bases: 10. The germline gives CDR1 MNHEY, CDR2 SMNVEV (reference sequence). The CDR3 spans 16 residues. The DNA for the CDR3 is TGTGCCAGCAAACCGAAAAGCGGGGTTAGCACAGATACGCAGTATTTT. Its protein product is CASKPKSGVSTDTQYF.

V and J are TRBV18 and TRBJ2-7; TRBD2 agrees at 9 bases. Germline V lookup: CDR1 KGHSH, CDR2 LQKENI. This CDR3 comprises 15 residues. Trimming removed 6 bases from V and 4 bases from J; junction bases left unmatched: 10. The CDR3 bases are TGTGCCAGCTCCCCAGGAGCGGGGGGCCAGTACGAGCAGTACTTC. This translates into CASSPGAGGQYEQYF.

The genes are TRBV30 and TRBJ2-7, with TRBD1 matching 10 bases. The CDR3 spans 14 residues. The junction had 3 bases not matched to a gene; V was cut back by 2 bases and J by 2 bases. CDR1 and CDR2 (germline): GTSNPN, SVGIG (reference sequence). CDR3 nucleotides: TGTGCCTGGAGTTGGGGGACAGGGGCCTACGAGCAGTACTTC. This sequence encodes CAWSWGTGAYEQYF.

A word on this clone: An end of the junction does not agree with germline; a read error may underlie this. The chain is built from TRBV28 and TRBJ2-1, with 8 bases lining up with TRBD2. The germline V gene has CDR1 MDHEN and CDR2 SYDVKM. This CDR3 contains 13 residues. Written as DNA, the CDR3 is TGTGCCAGCAGTCGAGGACTAGCCACCCTCTTCCTCTTC. Protein sequence: CASSRGLATLFLF. Using reference TRBV28 and TRBJ2-1 for the parts outside the CDR3, the full variable domain is DVKVTQSSRYLVKRTGEKVFLECVQDMDHENMFWYRQDPGLGLRLIYFSYDVKMKEKGDIPEGYSVSREKKERFSLILESASTNQTSMYLCASSRGLATLFLFGPGTRLTVL.

The V and J genes are TRBV2 and TRBJ2-3; D tentatively fits TRBD1 or TRBD2 (6 bases each). The germline CDR1 and CDR2 sequences are SNHLY and FYNNEI. Between the trimmed V and J ends, which lost 5 bases and 5 bases, there was a span of 23 bases. CDR3 length equals 17 residues. CDR3 region: CASSPGATVEFKDTQYF. CDR3 sequence (DNA): TGTGCCAGCAGTCCGGGGGCGACAGTAGAGTTCAAAGATACGCAGTATTTT.

The chain's CDR3 is CASSPQGFGNQPQHF. DNA of the CDR3: TGTGCCAGCTCACCACAGGGATTTGGAAATCAGCCCCAGCATTTT. V is TRBV18 and J is TRBJ1-5; D gene unclear. V was shortened by 1 base and J by 4 bases, with 11 bases between the two germline ends. The CDR3 spans 15 residues. The germline CDR1 and CDR2 sequences are KGHSH and LQKENI.

This sequence joins TRBV5-1 and TRBJ2-3; D gene uncertain. The CDR3 is 12 amino acids. Germline V CDR1 and CDR2: SGHRS, YFSETQ. V was trimmed by 2 bases and J by 4 bases, leaving 5 bases between them. CDR3 sequence reads: CASSFDADTQYF. In DNA form, the CDR3 reads TGCGCCAGCAGCTTTGACGCAGATACGCAGTATTTT.

The V and J genes are TRBV27 and TRBJ2-5; no reliable D call. The V and J ends lost 0 bases and 5 bases respectively, with 7 bases between them. Per the germline V gene, CDR1 is MNHEY and CDR2 is SMNVEV (reference sequence). The CDR3 runs to 13 residues. CDR3 region: CASSLSIWETQYF. As DNA, the CDR3 is TGTGCCAGCAGTTTATCGATTTGGGAGACCCAGTACTTC.

Regarding this clone: The same CDR3 is also encoded by other DNA sequences in this sample. J is TRBJ2-2 and V is TRBV5-1; no clear D gene. The V end lost 2 bases, the J end lost 0 bases, and 8 bases lay between the germline ends. The CDR3 has 15 amino acids. Germline V lookup: CDR1 SGHRS, CDR2 YFSETQ. Here the CDR3 reads CASSLLSANTGELFF. Here the CDR3 DNA reads TGCGCCAGCAGCTTATTATCAGCGAACACCGGGGAGCTGTTTTTT. The variable domain in full, with the rest retrieved from reference TRBV5-1 and TRBJ2-2, is KAGVTQTPRYLIKTRGQQVTLSCSPISGHRSVSWYQQTPGQGLQFLFEYFSETQRNKGNFPGRFSGRQFSNSRSEMNVSTLELGDSALYLCASSLLSANTGELFFGEGSRLTVL.

The genes are TRBV6-5 and TRBJ2-1, with 10 bases aligning to TRBD2. The CDR3 is 13 amino acids. Germline CDR1 is MNHEY and CDR2 is SVGAGI. V lost 6 bases and J lost 10; bases outside the gene matches: 6. CDR3 protein: CASRAGGLGEQFF. The CDR3 nucleotides are TGTGCCAGCAGAGCGGGAGGGCTCGGGGAGCAGTTCTTC.

The chain recombines TRBV6-5 with TRBJ2-3; the D is unclear. In germline, CDR1 is MNHEY, CDR2 SVGAGI. The V and J ends lost 0 bases and 2 bases respectively, with 12 bases between them. The CDR3 has 16 amino acids. CDR3 in amino acids: CASSYSRFGVTDTQYF. The CDR3 DNA follows: TGTGCCAGCAGTTACTCGAGGTTTGGCGTCACAGATACGCAGTATTTT.

This clone was seen a handful of times. The V gene is TRBV18, the J gene TRBJ1-1, with D uncertain. Germline V gene sequence: CDR1 KGHSH, CDR2 LQKENI. The ends were cut back, 0 bases at V and 7 bases at J, with 15 bases in the middle. The CDR3 spans 15 residues. The CDR3, as DNA: TGTGCCAGCTCACCACCCGGTCGGAGGGATGGTGAAGCTTTCTTT. Protein: CASSPPGRRDGEAFF. Using reference TRBV18 and TRBJ1-1 for the parts outside the CDR3, the full variable domain is NAGVMQNPRHLVRRRGQEARLRCSPMKGHSHVYWYRQLPEEGLKFMVYLQKENIIDESGMPKERFSAEFPKEGPSILRIQQVVRGDSAAYFCASSPPGRRDGEAFFGQGTRLTVV.

The chain uses TRBV5-1 and TRBJ2-4; no clear D. Between the trimmed V and J ends, which lost 6 bases and 1 base, there was a span of 14 bases. Germline CDR1 SGHRS, CDR2 YFSETQ. This CDR3 comprises 15 residues. The CDR3 DNA is TGCGCCAGCACCCCGGGCGGCCGCGCCAAAAACATTCAGTACTTC. It yields the protein CASTPGGRAKNIQYF.

J is TRBJ1-6 and V is TRBV6-1, with TRBD1 identical over 8 bases. Germline loops: CDR1 MNHNS, CDR2 SASEGT. The CDR3 length is 16 residues. With 0 bases clipped from V and 10 bases from J, the junction kept 8 bases outside the gene matches. CDR3 residues: CASSEALQGAGSPLHF. CDR3 nucleotide sequence: TGTGCCAGCAGTGAAGCGCTGCAGGGGGCAGGATCACCCCTCCACTTT.

The CDR3 sequence is CASSTTPGELYTEAFF. DNA of the CDR3: TGTGCCAGCTCAACCACCCCGGGGGAATTATACACTGAAGCTTTCTTT. The J gene is TRBJ1-1, the V gene TRBV18, with a weak D call TRBD1 (5 bases). The CDR3 is 16 amino acids. V shed 5 bases and J shed 3 bases, with 19 bases lying between them. Germline CDR1 and CDR2: KGHSH and LQKENI.

The CDR3 DNA sequence: TGTGCCAGCAGCTTCGGGACAGGGAGTGATGGCTACACCTTC. Translation gives CASSFGTGSDGYTF. This chain joins TRBV7-2 and TRBJ1-2; 9 positions match TRBD1. The CDR3 covers 14 residues. V shed 3 bases and J 6 bases; nucleotides not matched to a gene: 5. Germline CDR1 SGHTA, CDR2 FQGNSA.

The chain recombines TRBV27 with TRBJ2-3, with 9 bases lining up with TRBD1. The CDR3 sequence is 16 residues long. V gave up 3 bases and J gave up 6 bases; unmatched junction bases: 10. Germline CDR1 and CDR2: MNHEY and SMNVEV (reference sequence). The CDR3 DNA sequence: TGTGCCAGCAGTTTTCCCTCCGGGACAGGGCTGGATACGCAGTATTTT. Residues: CASSFPSGTGLDTQYF.

On this clone itself: Other DNA sequences in this specimen translate into the identical CDR3. This sequence joins TRBV5-4 and TRBJ1-1; the D gene is possibly TRBD1 (5 bases). V lost 2 bases to trimming and J lost 0 bases, with 8 bases between them. CDR3 length equals 14 residues. Germline assignment: CDR1 SGHNT and CDR2 YYREEE (reference sequence). CDR3 sequence: CASSLQELNTEAFF. DNA of the CDR3: TGTGCCAGCAGCTTACAGGAATTGAACACTGAAGCTTTCTTT.

This clone came up once. The V gene is TRBV29-1, the J gene TRBJ2-3, with D perhaps TRBD1 or TRBD2 (6 bases each). CDR3 length equals 15 residues. Germline values: CDR1 SQVTM, CDR2 ANQGSEA. Trimming shortened V by 3 bases and J by 4 bases, and 17 bases separated the two germline ends. Written as DNA, the CDR3 is TGCAGCGTTGATTCGGGGGCGAGAGGGGCAGATACGCAGTATTTT. Encoded protein: CSVDSGARGADTQYF.

The rearrangement uses TRBV6-9 and TRBJ1-6; perhaps TRBD1 as D (6 bases). Trimming took 6 bases from V and 9 from J, leaving 15 bases between them. CDR1 MNHGY and CDR2 SVAAGI come from the germline V gene. This CDR3 region has 14 residues. The CDR3 DNA is TGTGCCAGCAGCGTACAGGGAGGTGGTTCACCCCTCCACTTT. Amino acid sequence: CASSVQGGGSPLHF.

The CDR3 DNA reads TGTGCCAGCTCACCACCGGCAGGGGGCTCAGATACGCAGTATTTT. This sequence encodes CASSPPAGGSDTQYF. The gene calls are TRBV18 and TRBJ2-3; TRBD1 matches 8 bases. The CDR3 consists of 15 residues. The V gene's germline CDR1 is KGHSH and CDR2 LQKENI. V shed 0 bases and J 4 bases; nucleotides not matched to a gene: 3.